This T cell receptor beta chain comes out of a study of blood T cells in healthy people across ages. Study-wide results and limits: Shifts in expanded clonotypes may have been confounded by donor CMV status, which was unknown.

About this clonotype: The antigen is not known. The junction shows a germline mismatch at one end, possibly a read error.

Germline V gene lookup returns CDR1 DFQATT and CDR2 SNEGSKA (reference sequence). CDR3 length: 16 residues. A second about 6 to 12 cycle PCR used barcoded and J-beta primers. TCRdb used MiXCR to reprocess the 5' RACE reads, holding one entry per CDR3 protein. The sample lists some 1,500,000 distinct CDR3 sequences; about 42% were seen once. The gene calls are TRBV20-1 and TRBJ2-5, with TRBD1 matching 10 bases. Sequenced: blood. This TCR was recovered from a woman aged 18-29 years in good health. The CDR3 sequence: CSAGDTGTGEEETQYF. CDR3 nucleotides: TGCAGTGCTGGAGACACCGGGACAGGGGAAGAAGAGACCCAGTACTTC.